What follows are 23 T cell receptor beta chains derived from one specimen sequenced in a study of T cells in Graves' hyperthyroidism and ophthalmopathy (dated by TCRdb to between 2019 and 2020). Library generation was performed with multiplex PCR. The reads were generated on an Illumina HiSeq 2000. TCR beta CDR3 regions were amplified from RNA transcripts. For the first round of RT-PCR on the TCR CDR3, the HTBI primer set was used together with the Qiagen OneStep RT-PCR kit. The raw public data were reprocessed by TCRdb itself: fastp quality trimming at Q25, MiXCR clonotype calling, in-frame beta chains only. Identical CDR3 proteins give one entry, which carries the most common genes and DNA. In all, the sample holds hundreds of thousands of distinct CDR3 sequences, and roughly a sixth of those were seen once. The ten largest clones take up roughly a sixth of the sample. Sequenced: blood. These receptors were obtained from a woman between 50 and 59 years old with Graves' hyperthyroidism that later progressed to Graves' ophthalmopathy.

This clonotype was observed a handful of times. A read error may explain this, as a much larger clone is one base away. This chain joins TRBV30 and TRBJ1-1; the D is unclear. From germline, CDR1 is GTSNPN and CDR2 SVGIG (reference sequence). This CDR3 contains 14 residues. CDR3 nucleotides: TGTGTCTGGAGTGCTGACACCATGAACACTGAAGCTTTCTTT. Translation gives CVWSADTMNTEAFF.

The chain uses TRBV19 and TRBJ2-1; D is possibly TRBD1 or TRBD2 (5 bases each). V was cut by 3 bases and J by 2 bases, with 11 bases left in between. This CDR3 is built from 15 residues. Germline CDR1 and CDR2: LNHDA and SQIVND (reference sequence). The CDR3 sequence is CASSITGDPYNEQFF. As DNA, the CDR3 is TGTGCCAGTAGTATCACCGGGGACCCCTACAATGAGCAGTTCTTC.

This clonotype was counted many times. This chain connects TRBV11-3 to TRBJ2-2; weak D call: TRBD1 (6 bases). The germline CDR1 and CDR2 sequences are SGHNT and YENEEA. The ends were cut back, 5 bases at V and 4 bases at J, with 14 bases in the middle. The CDR3 is 15 residues long. In nucleotides, the CDR3 is TGTGCCAGCAGCCCTCCCCGGACAGCCACCGGGGAGCTGTTTTTT. This encodes CASSPPRTATGELFF.

This clonotype has more than one count but fewer than ten. The chain joins TRBV29-1 to TRBJ1-2, with D unresolved. This CDR3 spans 13 amino acids. The germline V and J ends were trimmed by 4 bases and 8 bases, with 17 bases remaining between them. CDR1 SQVTM and CDR2 ANQGSEA come from the germline V gene. CDR3 loop: CSVALPLSGGYTF. CDR3 nucleotides: TGCAGCGTTGCCCTCCCACTCTCGGGAGGCTACACCTTC.

This clonotype was counted at least ten times. The chain carries TRBV7-8 and TRBJ2-3; 7 bases map to TRBD1. Germline V gene lookup returns CDR1 SGHVS and CDR2 FQNEAQ. The CDR3 is 17 amino acids. The trim removed 4 bases at V and 2 bases at J, leaving 12 bases unmatched. The CDR3 spells CASSSSTGVAPTDTQYF. In DNA, the CDR3 is TGTGCCAGCAGCTCTTCAACAGGGGTCGCCCCCACAGATACGCAGTATTTT.

This clonotype was counted ten times or more. The rearrangement uses TRBV6-6 and TRBJ1-2; tentative D call: TRBD1 (6 bases). Germline V CDR1 and CDR2: MNHNY, SVGAGI (reference sequence). The CDR3 consists of 13 residues. Deletions cut 2 bases from V and 6 bases from J, with 10 bases between. The CDR3 DNA sequence: TGTGCCAGCAGTTACAGGCCAGGGGATGGCTACACCTTC. Amino acids: CASSYRPGDGYTF.

This clonotype came up a few times. The chain couples TRBV5-1 to TRBJ1-2; no reliable D call. Germline V gives CDR1 SGHRS, CDR2 YFSETQ. CDR3 size: 14 residues. The germline V and J ends were trimmed by 4 bases and 2 bases, with 12 bases remaining between them. The CDR3 nucleotides are TGCGCCAGCAGCGGGGAGGACTGGAACTATGGCTACACCTTC. It yields the protein CASSGEDWNYGYTF. Supplemented by reference TRBV5-1 and TRBJ1-2, the full variable domain reads KAGVTQTPRYLIKTRGQQVTLSCSPISGHRSVSWYQQTPGQGLQFLFEYFSETQRNKGNFPGRFSGRQFSNSRSEMNVSTLELGDSALYLCASSGEDWNYGYTFGSGTRLTVV.

Note on this clonotype: The CDR3 carries no conserved terminal phenylalanine or tryptophan, so it likely arises from a read error. V is TRBV29-1 and J is TRBJ1-2; no clear D gene. This CDR3 has 13 amino acids. CDR1 is SQVTM, CDR2 ANQGSEA, per germline. The V end lost 2 bases, the J end lost 5 bases, and 12 bases lay between the germline ends. For the CDR3, the DNA is TGCAGCGTTGAACAGAACGAATCTTATGGCTACACCCTC. Residues: CSVEQNESYGYTL.

This clonotype appeared a few times. The rearrangement uses TRBV6-1 and TRBJ1-1; 7 nucleotides agree with TRBD1. V lost 4 bases and J lost 0; bases outside the gene matches: 5. Germline V lookup: CDR1 MNHNS, CDR2 SASEGT. CDR3 length: 15 amino acids. The CDR3 sequence is CASSGTGLMNTEAFF. CDR3 nucleotide sequence: TGTGCCAGCAGTGGGACAGGTCTGATGAACACTGAAGCTTTCTTT.

The V gene is TRBV4-2, the J gene TRBJ2-7, with D possibly matching TRBD1 (6 bases). The CDR3 totals 15 residues. Trimming took off 1 base at V and 4 bases at J, with 14 bases between the two ends. Germline V gives CDR1 LGHNA, CDR2 YNFKEQ. This CDR3 is CASSQVEGEGYEQYF. The DNA of the CDR3 is TGTGCCAGCAGCCAAGTAGAGGGGGAAGGGTACGAGCAGTACTTC.

In this sample, this clonotype turned up a few times. This chain joins TRBV12-3 or TRBV12-4 and TRBJ2-6; a possible D gene is TRBD1 (5 bases). This CDR3 is 14 amino acids long. The germline V and J ends were trimmed by 5 bases and 2 bases, with 7 bases remaining between them. CDR3 sequence reads: CASSDSTGANVLTF. CDR3 nucleotide sequence: TGTGCCAGCAGTGACAGTACTGGGGCCAACGTCCTGACTTTC.

This clonotype was seen only once. The gene calls are TRBV11-2 and TRBJ1-5; D uncertain. V lost 1 base to trimming and J lost 2 bases, with 9 bases between them. Per the germline V gene, CDR1 is SGHAT and CDR2 is FQNNGV. The CDR3 has 15 residues. The CDR3 nucleotides read TGTGCCAGCAGCTTAGGACGGCAAGGCAATCAGCCCCAGCATTTT. Protein sequence: CASSLGRQGNQPQHF.

This sequence joins TRBV7-9 and TRBJ2-1; D remains ambiguous. The CDR3 covers 17 residues. CDR1 SEHNR and CDR2 FQNEAQ come from the germline V gene (reference sequence). The V and J ends lost 4 bases and 6 bases respectively, with 22 bases between them. This chain's CDR3 is CASSSGIAVKVSNEQFF. CDR3 nucleotides: TGTGCCAGCAGCTCCGGTATAGCAGTCAAGGTCTCCAATGAGCAGTTCTTC. Filled out from reference TRBV7-9 and TRBJ2-1, the complete variable domain reads DTGVSQNPRHKITKRGQNVTFRCDPISEHNRLYWYRQTLGQGPEFLTYFQNEAQLEKSRLLSDRFSAERPKGSFSTLEIQRTEQGDSAMYLCASSSGIAVKVSNEQFFGPGTRLTVL.

This clonotype has only a few counts. Here the CDR3 DNA reads TGTGCCAGCAGCCCAAGCAGGGTAAACTATGGCTACACCTTC. Encoded protein: CASSPSRVNYGYTF. This chain uses TRBV6-1 with TRBJ1-2, with D possibly being TRBD1 (5 bases). The length of the CDR3 is 14 residues. Trimming pared 6 bases from V and 2 bases from J, leaving 13 bases between. Germline-derived CDR1 and CDR2 are MNHNS and SASEGT.

Ten or more counts support this clonotype. The chain has TRBV18 and TRBJ1-5, with a weak D call TRBD1 (5 bases). The CDR3 extends over 14 amino acids. From germline, CDR1 is KGHSH and CDR2 LQKENI. Trimming took off 0 bases at V and 8 bases at J, with 11 bases between the two ends. Here the CDR3 DNA reads TGTGCCAGCTCACCACCGGGGGTAGGGGAGCCCCAGCATTTT. Translated: CASSPPGVGEPQHF.

The chain is built from TRBV4-2 and TRBJ2-1; 10 nucleotides line up with TRBD2. V was clipped by 0 bases and J by 9 bases; unmatched bases: 8. In germline, CDR1 is LGHNA, CDR2 YNFKEQ. This CDR3 is 16 amino acids long. CDR3 sequence (DNA): TGTGCCAGCAGCCAAGAAAATAGCGGGGGGAGAGGTGAGCAGTTCTTC. Translated, it gives CASSQENSGGRGEQFF.

This CDR3 reads CASGGFGGGAYEQFF. As DNA, the CDR3 is TGTGCCAGTGGGGGGTTTGGCGGGGGGGCCTATGAGCAGTTCTTC. The V gene is TRBV6-1, the J gene TRBJ2-1, with 9 bases fitting TRBD2. V lost 9 bases to trimming and J lost 8 bases; unmatched junction nucleotides: 14. The CDR3 is made up of 15 amino acids. Per the germline V gene, CDR1 is MNHNS and CDR2 is SASEGT.

V and J are TRBV9 and TRBJ1-4; 9 nucleotides match TRBD1. Looked up from germline, CDR1 is SGDLS and CDR2 is YYNGEE. V shed 3 bases and J 5 bases; nucleotides not matched to a gene: 5. The CDR3 has 15 residues. The CDR3 DNA sequence: TGTGCCAGCAGCGATCTGGGACAGGGAAATGAAAAACTGTTTTTT. This translates into CASSDLGQGNEKLFF.

Many counts were recorded for this clonotype. This chain joins TRBV20-1 and TRBJ1-2; a weak D match, TRBD1 (5 bases). V lost 6 bases and J 6 bases, leaving 14 bases between the germline ends. Germline values: CDR1 DFQATT, CDR2 SNEGSKA (reference sequence). The CDR3 has 12 amino acids. The CDR3 region is CSAGPLSHGYTF. In DNA form, the CDR3 reads TGCAGTGCGGGACCCTTGAGCCATGGCTACACCTTC.

This clonotype has a handful of counts. This chain links TRBV11-1 with TRBJ1-3; D possibly corresponds to TRBD1 (5 bases). From germline, CDR1 is SGHAT and CDR2 FQDESV (reference sequence). The CDR3 is 16 residues long. V was shortened by 4 bases and J by 0 bases, with 13 bases between the two germline ends. Here the CDR3 DNA reads TGTGCCAGCAGCTACACAGGTGGGGACTCTGGAAACACCATATATTTT. Its protein is CASSYTGGDSGNTIYF.

This clonotype has ten or more counts. The genes are TRBV27 and TRBJ2-7, with unresolved D. The V end was cut by 6 bases, the J end by 3 bases, with 12 bases between. The length of the CDR3 is 13 residues. The germline V gene has CDR1 MNHEY and CDR2 SMNVEV (reference sequence). The CDR3 sequence is CASSRKTGYEQYF. In nucleotides, the CDR3 is TGTGCCAGCAGCCGAAAAACCGGCTACGAGCAGTACTTC.

The CDR3, as DNA: TGTGCCAGCAGCTCAAACAGGGTGGATGAGCAGTTCTTC. Its translation: CASSSNRVDEQFF. V gene TRBV7-3 combines with J gene TRBJ2-1; the D gene is possibly TRBD1 (6 bases). The V gene's germline CDR1 is SGHTA and CDR2 FQGTGA. The V gene lost 4 bases and the J gene lost 8 bases, with 12 bases spanning the gap. The CDR3 has 13 amino acids. The whole variable domain, filled in from reference TRBV7-3 and TRBJ2-1, reads GAGVSQTPSNKVTEKGKYVELRCDPISGHTALYWYRQSLGQGPEFLIYFQGTGAADDSGLPNDRFFAVRPEGSVSTLKIQRTERGDSAVYLCASSSNRVDEQFFGPGTRLTVL.

The rearrangement uses TRBV7-8 and TRBJ1-5; D is perhaps TRBD1 (5 bases). The length of the CDR3 is 16 residues. CDR1 is SGHVS and CDR2 is FQNEAQ in the germline V gene. The V end lost 1 base, the J end lost 6 bases, and 16 bases lay between the germline ends. The CDR3 protein is CASSLVSGLGTQPQHF. The CDR3 bases are TGTGCCAGCAGCTTAGTTAGTGGCTTAGGGACTCAGCCCCAGCATTTT.